Shown below are 29 T cell receptor beta chains from a single sample sequenced in a study of control samples from healthy donors and cancer patients. Some clones are missing from TCRdb's copy, which holds only in-frame ones; the method was immunoSEQ multiplex PCR. The repertoire has 190,000 or so clones, over 80% of them found once; the top ten carry almost 1.5%. Source material: blood. Source of these receptors: a man between 18 and 29 years old in good health.

The rearrangement links TRBV3-1 (or the pseudogene TRBV3-2) to TRBJ2-1, with 9 bases identical to TRBD2. The CDR3 extends over 15 amino acids. Germline CDR1 reads LGHDT; CDR2 reads YNNKEL (reference sequence). V lost 1 base, J lost 6 bases, and 4 bases stayed unmatched. The DNA for the CDR3 is TGTGCCAGCAGCCAAGGCGGGGGGGTCCTCAATGAGCAGTTCTTC. Protein product: CASSQGGGVLNEQFF.

The chain carries TRBV5-1 and TRBJ2-5, with unresolved D. Germline V lookup: CDR1 SGHRS, CDR2 YFSETQ. This CDR3 has 14 residues. Trimming stripped 6 bases from V and 3 bases from J, with 15 bases between. DNA of the CDR3: TGCGCCAGCACTAACACGGCAGTGGAAGAGACCCAGTACTTC. It encodes CASTNTAVEETQYF. The full variable domain, its missing parts supplied by reference TRBV5-1 and TRBJ2-5, is KAGVTQTPRYLIKTRGQQVTLSCSPISGHRSVSWYQQTPGQGLQFLFEYFSETQRNKGNFPGRFSGRQFSNSRSEMNVSTLELGDSALYLCASTNTAVEETQYFGPGTRLLVL.

The rearrangement links TRBV10-3 to TRBJ2-7; D unclear. The ends were cut back, 5 bases at V and 4 bases at J, with 12 bases in the middle. This CDR3 region has 13 residues. Germline V CDR1 and CDR2: ENHRY, SYGVKD. CDR3 DNA sequence: TGTGCCATCAGTCCGCGGAAAGAGTACGAGCAGTACTTC. It yields the protein CAISPRKEYEQYF.

In DNA, the CDR3 is TGTGCCAGTAGATCAGGGACTTCTGGGGCCAACGTCCTGACTTTC. This sequence encodes CASRSGTSGANVLTF. The chain links TRBV19 to TRBJ2-6; D possibly corresponds to TRBD2 (6 bases). This CDR3 is 15 amino acids long. Germline loops: CDR1 LNHDA, CDR2 SQIVND (reference sequence). Trimming shortened V by 6 bases and J by 1 base, and 10 bases separated the two germline ends.

This chain uses TRBV9 with TRBJ2-1; 8 bases are a match to TRBD2. The J segment lost 0 bases and the V segment lost 3 bases, leaving 5 bases of the junction unmatched. The germline V gene has CDR1 SGDLS and CDR2 YYNGEE. There are 16 residues in the CDR3. CDR3 residues: CASSDYSGVSYNEQFF. DNA for the CDR3: TGTGCCAGCAGCGATTATAGCGGGGTCTCCTACAATGAGCAGTTCTTC.

This clone was detected only once. This chain uses TRBV15 with TRBJ2-3, with TRBD2 matching 8 bases. Germline CDR1 and CDR2: LNHNV and YYDKDF (reference sequence). V lost 3 bases to trimming and J lost 2 bases; unmatched junction nucleotides: 1. The CDR3 length is 14 residues. CDR3 DNA sequence: TGTGCCACCAGCAGCGGGGGGGCCACAGATACGCAGTATTTT. The encoded protein is CATSSGGATDTQYF. The entire variable domain, with the rest obtained from reference TRBV15 and TRBJ2-3, is as follows: DAMVIQNPRYQVTQFGKPVTLSCSQTLNHNVMYWYQQKSSQAPKLLFHYYDKDFNNEADTPDNFQSRRPNTSFCFLDIRSPGLGDTAMYLCATSSGGATDTQYFGPGTRLTVL.

V usage is TRBV9 and J usage is TRBJ1-3; 7 bases match TRBD1. The V and J ends lost 2 bases and 3 bases, in that order; junction bases with no gene match: 5. The CDR3 totals 15 residues. The germline gives CDR1 SGDLS, CDR2 YYNGEE. In nucleotides, the CDR3 is TGTGCCAGCAGCGTGGAGGGGGCAGGTGGAAACACCATATATTTT. This gives the protein CASSVEGAGGNTIYF.

The rearrangement uses TRBV5-6 and TRBJ2-7, with D unclear. The V gene's germline CDR1 is SGHDT and CDR2 YYEEEE. V lost 1 base, J lost 0 bases, and 11 bases lay in between. The CDR3 consists of 15 residues. The CDR3 DNA is TGTGCCAGCAGCTTGAGAAGGGCTATCTCCTACGAGCAGTACTTC. Encoded protein: CASSLRRAISYEQYF.

This clone has a single count. The chain employs TRBV5-1 and TRBJ1-3; D gene uncertain. CDR3 size: 14 residues. Germline V gene lookup returns CDR1 SGHRS and CDR2 YFSETQ. The ends were cut back, 8 bases at V and 0 bases at J, with 12 bases in the middle. The CDR3 protein is CASSADGSGNTIYF. The CDR3 coding sequence is TGCGCCAGTTCAGCGGACGGCTCTGGAAACACCATATATTTT.

The chain combines TRBV24-1 with TRBJ2-7, with TRBD1 matching over 8 bases. The CDR3 covers 17 residues. The V segment lost 3 bases and the J segment 4 bases; nucleotides outside the gene matches: 13. Per germline, CDR1 KGHDR and CDR2 SFDVKD. The CDR3 reads CATSDRSGTGGLYEQYF. DNA of the CDR3: TGTGCCACCAGTGATCGCTCCGGGACAGGAGGCTTGTACGAGCAGTACTTC.

This chain links TRBV5-1 with TRBJ2-7; TRBD1 matches at 7 bases. The V and J ends lost 0 bases and 6 bases, in that order; junction bases with no gene match: 0. CDR3 length equals 12 residues. CDR1 and CDR2 (germline): SGHRS, YFSETQ. CDR3 nucleotides: TGCGCCAGCAGCTTGGGACAGGGCGAGCAGTACTTC. Translating it yields CASSLGQGEQYF. Variable domain in full (rest from reference TRBV5-1 and TRBJ2-7): KAGVTQTPRYLIKTRGQQVTLSCSPISGHRSVSWYQQTPGQGLQFLFEYFSETQRNKGNFPGRFSGRQFSNSRSEMNVSTLELGDSALYLCASSLGQGEQYFGPGTRLTVT.

This rearrangement joins TRBV6-2 or TRBV6-3 to TRBJ2-1; D is unresolved. V lost 7 bases and J lost 4, with 11 bases in between. The germline V gene has CDR1 MNHEY and CDR2 SVGEGT. There are 13 residues in the CDR3. CDR3 sequence (DNA): TGTGCCAGCACCCCGTCTCGGTACAATGAGCAGTTCTTC. Translated: CASTPSRYNEQFF.

The chain combines TRBV5-5 with TRBJ2-7; 8 positions agree with TRBD1. Losses at the gene ends were 3 bases for V and 4 bases for J; bases not matched to a gene: 9. CDR1 is SGHKS and CDR2 is YYEKEE in the germline V gene (reference sequence). The length of the CDR3 is 15 residues. As DNA, the CDR3 is TGTGCCAGCAGCTACGACAGGGGAAATACATACGAGCAGTACTTC. Its translation: CASSYDRGNTYEQYF.

The V gene is TRBV7-3, the J gene TRBJ2-3; TRBD2 agrees at 8 bases. CDR1 is SGHTA and CDR2 is FQGTGA in the germline V gene. This CDR3 spans 14 amino acids. The ends lost 3 bases at V and 1 base at J; junction bases unmatched: 0. The CDR3 nucleotides read TGTGCCAGCAGCTTTAGCGGGGGCACAGATACGCAGTATTTT. Translating gives CASSFSGGTDTQYF.

V gene TRBV5-1 combines with J gene TRBJ2-3; 11 nucleotides agree with TRBD2. The junction had 24 bases not matched to a gene; V was cut back by 9 bases and J by 0 bases. CDR3 length equals 21 residues. Germline CDR1 reads SGHRS; CDR2 reads YFSETQ. The chain's CDR3 is CATKRRGKLAGAVNSTDTQYF. CDR3 bases: TGCGCCACCAAACGACGGGGTAAACTAGCGGGGGCCGTAAATAGCACAGATACGCAGTATTTT.

The V gene is TRBV9, the J gene TRBJ2-7; 12 bases fit TRBD2. From germline, CDR1 is SGDLS and CDR2 YYNGEE. The CDR3 loop spans 15 amino acids. After removal of 4 bases from V and 2 bases from J, the junction contained 4 bases not matched to a gene. DNA of the CDR3: TGTGCCAGCAGCCCCCGGACTAGCGGGGCCTACGAGCAGTACTTC. This gives the protein CASSPRTSGAYEQYF.

The rearrangement joins TRBV29-1 to TRBJ1-3; the D is unclear. The CDR3 contains 11 residues. V lost 7 bases, J lost 7 bases, and 11 bases lay in between. Germline V gene data show CDR1 as SQVTM and CDR2 as ANQGSEA. In DNA form, the CDR3 reads TGCAGCGGATGGGCGGGGAACACCATATATTTT. Its protein is CSGWAGNTIYF.

J is TRBJ2-7 and V is TRBV4-1; D gene uncertain. Trimming shortened V by 1 base and J by 2 bases, and 12 bases separated the two germline ends. CDR1 and CDR2 (germline): MGHRA, YSYEKL. This CDR3 has 15 residues. This chain's CDR3 is CASSQVGRTPYEQYF. As DNA, the CDR3 is TGCGCCAGCAGCCAAGTGGGAAGGACCCCCTACGAGCAGTACTTC.

This clone was seen only a few times. V is TRBV6-2 or TRBV6-3 and J is TRBJ2-7, with D perhaps TRBD1 (6 bases). V lost 2 bases and J 4 bases, leaving 18 bases between the germline ends. Per germline, CDR1 MNHEY and CDR2 SVGEGT. The CDR3 consists of 16 residues. The CDR3 region is CASSYPQQGMGYEQYF. CDR3 bases: TGTGCCAGCAGTTACCCCCAACAGGGAATGGGGTACGAGCAGTACTTC.

The rearrangement joins TRBV7-2 to TRBJ2-3; possibly TRBD2 for D (5 bases). The CDR3 has 12 residues. CDR1 is SGHTA, CDR2 FQGNSA, per germline. Deletions cut 5 bases from V and 9 bases from J, with 12 bases between. CDR3 amino acids: CASSRLRRTQYF. The CDR3 DNA sequence: TGTGCCAGCAGCCGCCTAAGGAGGACGCAGTATTTT. Combining the CDR3 with reference TRBV7-2 and TRBJ2-3 gives the whole variable domain GAGVSQSPSNKVTEKGKDVELRCDPISGHTALYWYRQSLGQGLEFLIYFQGNSAPDKSGLPSDRFSAERTGGSVSTLTIQRTQQEDSAVYLCASSRLRRTQYFGPGTRLTVL.

This sequence joins TRBV11-2 and TRBJ1-1, with D uncertain. Germline CDR1 is SGHAT and CDR2 is FQNNGV. CDR3 length equals 11 residues. V was clipped by 5 bases and J by 5 bases, with 6 bases between them. CDR3 bases: TGTGCCAGCAGCCTGAGGACTGAAGCTTTCTTT. It codes for CASSLRTEAFF.

J is TRBJ2-2 and V is TRBV24-1; D tentatively reads TRBD1 or TRBD2 (6 bases each). This CDR3 is built from 13 residues. Germline CDR1 KGHDR, CDR2 SFDVKD. V was clipped by 7 bases and J by 5 bases, with 10 bases between them. Here the CDR3 DNA reads TGTGCCACCAGGGAGGGGGGAACCGGGGAGCTGTTTTTT. It yields the protein CATREGGTGELFF.

The chain uses TRBV24-1 and TRBJ2-7; TRBD1 might be the D (6 bases). V shed 5 bases and J shed 3 bases, with 13 bases lying between them. The germline gives CDR1 KGHDR, CDR2 SFDVKD. The CDR3 extends over 14 amino acids. CDR3 sequence reads: CATSGQENYYEQYF. In DNA, the CDR3 is TGTGCCACCAGTGGACAGGAGAACTACTACGAGCAGTACTTC.

The V and J genes are TRBV2 and TRBJ2-2, with D perhaps matching TRBD1 (6 bases). The CDR3 sequence is 15 residues long. Germline V gene data show CDR1 as SNHLY and CDR2 as FYNNEI. V was shortened by 7 bases and J by 0 bases, with 12 bases between the two germline ends. The CDR3 DNA reads TGTGCCAGCAATCCGACAGGAGCGAACACCGGGGAGCTGTTTTTT. Amino acid sequence: CASNPTGANTGELFF.

This clone was observed once. V is TRBV12-5 and J is TRBJ2-5; 7 bases line up with TRBD1. V shed 5 bases and J 3 bases; nucleotides not matched to a gene: 6. The CDR3 extends over 14 amino acids. Germline V gene data show CDR1 as LGHNT and CDR2 as FRNRAP. The CDR3 sequence is CASGTGTDEETQYF. The CDR3, as DNA: TGTGCTAGTGGTACCGGGACAGATGAAGAGACCCAGTACTTC.

This clone was seen only a few times. This chain joins TRBV6-2 or TRBV6-3 and TRBJ2-7, with a tentative D call TRBD1 (6 bases). The CDR3 is 13 amino acids. V lost 2 bases and J lost 4, with 9 bases in between. Germline lookup yields CDR1 MNHEY and CDR2 SVGEGT. CDR3 sequence (DNA): TGTGCCAGCAGTTACAGGGGGATATACGAGCAGTACTTC. Translated: CASSYRGIYEQYF.

The rearrangement links TRBV19 to TRBJ2-5; D may be TRBD1 or TRBD2 (5 bases each). The CDR3 is made up of 12 amino acids. Germline V gene data show CDR1 as LNHDA and CDR2 as SQIVND (reference sequence). Trimming removed 7 bases from V and 5 bases from J, with 11 bases in between. CDR3 amino acids: CASTGTGETQYF. As DNA, the CDR3 is TGTGCCAGTACCGGGACCGGGGAGACCCAGTACTTC.

The chain couples TRBV18 to TRBJ2-5; 9 bases agree with TRBD2. Per the germline V gene, CDR1 is KGHSH and CDR2 is LQKENI. The CDR3 sequence is 22 residues long. J was trimmed by 5 bases and V by 2 bases; bases with no gene match: 27. This CDR3 reads CASSPFAVLAGRSPSGVETQYF. CDR3 nucleotide sequence: TGTGCCAGCTCACCATTTGCCGTGCTAGCGGGGAGATCCCCTTCGGGTGTGGAGACCCAGTACTTC.

The gene calls are TRBV30 and TRBJ1-2; TRBD1 matches at 7 bases. CDR1 is GTSNPN, CDR2 SVGIG, per germline (reference sequence). The V and J ends lost 5 bases and 2 bases, in that order; junction bases with no gene match: 2. This CDR3 has 12 amino acids. CDR3: CAWSTGNYGYTF. The CDR3 DNA reads TGTGCCTGGTCGACAGGGAACTATGGCTACACCTTC. Full variable domain (missing parts from reference TRBV30 and TRBJ1-2): SQTIHQWPATLVQPVGSPLSLECTVEGTSNPNLYWYRQAAGRGLQLLFYSVGIGQISSEVPQNLSASRPQDRQFILSSKKLLLSDSGFYLCAWSTGNYGYTFGSGTRLTVV.